This T cell receptor beta chain was obtained from a study of cytomegalovirus exposure and HLA in healthy donors. Study-wide points: Accurate prediction of most subjects' HLA-A and HLA-B alleles from TCR beta sequences was reported.

The PCR contained 60 Vbeta and 13 Jbeta primers. Sequenced by immunoSEQ multiplex PCR; TCRdb stores in-frame clones only, minus some. The data hold 100,000 to 150,000 clones, with over 75% observed a single time. A few counts support this clone. Its target is unknown. The CDR3 has 16 residues. V lost 0 bases to trimming and J lost 5 bases; unmatched junction nucleotides: 5. Germline loops: CDR1 SGHNT, CDR2 YENEEA. The chain joins TRBV11-3 to TRBJ2-1; 9 bases agree with TRBD2. The sequenced sample consisted of PBMCs. This receptor was obtained from a woman in her thirties or forties in good health and CMV-seropositive. The CDR3 protein is CASSLDFLAGHNEQFF. The CDR3 DNA sequence: TGTGCCAGCAGCTTAGATTTCCTAGCGGGACACAATGAGCAGTTCTTC.